This T cell receptor (beta chain) was captured in a study of esophageal squamous cell carcinoma under preoperative chemotherapy. Study-wide background: Both tumor-infiltrating lymphocytes and peripheral blood T cells had their TCR repertoires profiled. General study results and limits: Peripheral T cells showed a significant TCR diversity increase after chemotherapy, unlike tumor-infiltrating lymphocytes.

The CDR3 sequence is 15 residues long. V was pared by 6 bases and J by 8 bases, with 7 bases of the junction left unmatched. Germline V CDR1 and CDR2: MNHNS, SASEGT. TCRdb called the PCR reads again in MiXCR, with one record for every CDR3 protein. The table shows around 15,000 distinct CDR3 sequences, with over 55% occurring only once. This clonotype has ten or more counts. The antigen is not known. Time point specified: before preoperative PTX-NDP chemotherapy. Before surgery, patients were given preoperative paclitaxel-nedaplatin chemotherapy. The clonotype comes from a human donor with esophageal squamous cell carcinoma. The donor label of this sample is uncertain. This material was collected from a patient given preoperative chemotherapy. The chain combines TRBV6-1 with TRBJ2-1; 13 positions agree with TRBD2. The CDR3 bases are TGTGCCAGCAGACCCTGGACTAGCGGGAGCGATGAGCAGTTCTTC. Translated: CASRPWTSGSDEQFF.